This T cell receptor (beta chain) was observed in a study of T cells in Graves' hyperthyroidism and ophthalmopathy. CDR1 is SGHVS and CDR2 is FQNEAQ in the germline V gene. The length of the CDR3 is 14 residues. J gave up 9 bases and V 5 bases, and 6 bases lay outside the gene matches. TCR beta CDR3 region amplification was performed from RNA transcripts. With the HTBI primer set, the TCR CDR3 went through a first round of RT-PCR. From the multiplex PCR reads, TCRdb called clonotypes with MiXCR, one entry per CDR3 protein. The data show roughly 650,000 distinct CDR3 sequences, roughly 15% seen once. This clonotype was detected many times.

This sequence was found in a woman in her thirties or forties with Graves' ophthalmopathy. The rearrangement links TRBV7-8 to TRBJ2-1; 11 nucleotides align to TRBD1. Input material: blood. The CDR3 sequence is CASSAGTGGIEQFF. CDR3 in DNA: TGTGCCAGCAGCGCCGGGACAGGGGGTATTGAGCAGTTCTTC. The variable domain in full, completed from reference TRBV7-8 and TRBJ2-1, reads GAGVSQSPRYKVAKRGQDVALRCDPISGHVSLFWYQQALGQGPEFLTYFQNEAQLDKSGLPSDRFFAERPEGSVSTLKIQRTQQEDSAVYLCASSAGTGGIEQFFGPGTRLTVL.